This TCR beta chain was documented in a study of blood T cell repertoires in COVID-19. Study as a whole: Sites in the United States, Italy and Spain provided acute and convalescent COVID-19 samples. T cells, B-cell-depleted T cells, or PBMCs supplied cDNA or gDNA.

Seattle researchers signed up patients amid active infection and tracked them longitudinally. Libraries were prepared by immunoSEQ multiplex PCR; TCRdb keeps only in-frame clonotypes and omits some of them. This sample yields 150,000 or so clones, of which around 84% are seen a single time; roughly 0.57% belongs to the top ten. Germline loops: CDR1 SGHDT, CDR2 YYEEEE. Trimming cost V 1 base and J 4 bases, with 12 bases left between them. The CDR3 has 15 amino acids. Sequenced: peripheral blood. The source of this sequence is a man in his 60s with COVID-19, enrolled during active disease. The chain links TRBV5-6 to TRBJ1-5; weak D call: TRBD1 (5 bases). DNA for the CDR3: TGTGCCAGCAGCTTGACGGGGGGAAGTAATCAGCCCCAGCATTTT. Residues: CASSLTGGSNQPQHF.